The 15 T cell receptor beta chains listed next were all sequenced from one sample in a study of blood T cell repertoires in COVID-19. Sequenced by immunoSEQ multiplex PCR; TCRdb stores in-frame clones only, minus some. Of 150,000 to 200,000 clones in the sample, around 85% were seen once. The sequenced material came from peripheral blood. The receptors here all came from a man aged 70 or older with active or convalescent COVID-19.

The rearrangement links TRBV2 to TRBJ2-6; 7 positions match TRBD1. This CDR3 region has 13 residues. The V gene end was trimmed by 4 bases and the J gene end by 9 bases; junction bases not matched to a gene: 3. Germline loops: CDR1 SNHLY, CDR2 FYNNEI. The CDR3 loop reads CASSGGQFNVLTF. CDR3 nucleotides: TGTGCCAGCAGTGGGGGACAGTTCAACGTCCTGACTTTC.

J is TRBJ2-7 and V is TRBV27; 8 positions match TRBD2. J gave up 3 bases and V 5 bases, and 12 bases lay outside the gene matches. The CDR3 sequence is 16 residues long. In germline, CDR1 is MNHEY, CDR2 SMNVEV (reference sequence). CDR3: CASSATSAGGGYEQYF. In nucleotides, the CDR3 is TGTGCCAGCAGTGCAACCTCGGCGGGGGGCGGCTACGAGCAGTACTTC.

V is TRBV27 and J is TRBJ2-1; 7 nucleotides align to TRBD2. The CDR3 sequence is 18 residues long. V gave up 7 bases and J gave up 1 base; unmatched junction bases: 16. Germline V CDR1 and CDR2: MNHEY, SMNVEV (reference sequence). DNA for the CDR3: TGTGCCAGCAAAGTGTCGAGCGGGGTGGAAGGGTCCTACAATGAGCAGTTCTTC. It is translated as CASKVSSGVEGSYNEQFF.

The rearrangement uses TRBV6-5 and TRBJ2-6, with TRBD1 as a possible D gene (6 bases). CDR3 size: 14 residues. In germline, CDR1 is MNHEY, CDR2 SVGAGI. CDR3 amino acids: CANKGGSGANVLTF. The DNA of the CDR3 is TGTGCAAATAAAGGGGGCTCTGGGGCCAACGTCCTGACTTTC.

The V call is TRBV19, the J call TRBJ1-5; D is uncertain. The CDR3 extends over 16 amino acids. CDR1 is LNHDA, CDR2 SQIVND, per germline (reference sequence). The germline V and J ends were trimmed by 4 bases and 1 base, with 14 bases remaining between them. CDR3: CASSTRRLKSNQPQHF. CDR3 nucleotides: TGTGCCAGTAGTACCCGCAGACTCAAGAGCAATCAGCCCCAGCATTTT.

The CDR3 DNA sequence: TGTGCCAGCAGCCCAGGGAGCAATCAGCCCCAGCATTTT. Amino acids: CASSPGSNQPQHF. The chain links TRBV5-8 to TRBJ1-5; D is perhaps TRBD1 (5 bases). The ends were cut back, 4 bases at V and 1 base at J, with 6 bases in the middle. CDR3 length: 13 residues. Germline CDR1 reads SGHTS; CDR2 reads YDEGEE.

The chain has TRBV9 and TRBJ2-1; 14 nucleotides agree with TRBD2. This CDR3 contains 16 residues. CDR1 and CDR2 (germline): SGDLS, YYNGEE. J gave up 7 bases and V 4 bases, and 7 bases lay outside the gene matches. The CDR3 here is CASSIRTSGRLNEQFF. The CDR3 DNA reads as TGTGCCAGCAGCATTCGGACTAGCGGGAGGTTAAATGAGCAGTTCTTC.

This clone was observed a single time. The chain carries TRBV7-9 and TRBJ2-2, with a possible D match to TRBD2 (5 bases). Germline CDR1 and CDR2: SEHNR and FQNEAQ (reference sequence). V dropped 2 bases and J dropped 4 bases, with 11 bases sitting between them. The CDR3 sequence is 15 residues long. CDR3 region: CASSLSWEFTGELFF. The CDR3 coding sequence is TGTGCCAGCAGCTTATCCTGGGAGTTCACCGGGGAGCTGTTTTTT.

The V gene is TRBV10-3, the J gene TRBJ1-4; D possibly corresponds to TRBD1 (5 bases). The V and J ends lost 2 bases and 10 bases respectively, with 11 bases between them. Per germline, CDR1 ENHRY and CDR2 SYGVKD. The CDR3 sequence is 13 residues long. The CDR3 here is CAISEIGDPKLFF. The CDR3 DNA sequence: TGTGCCATCAGTGAGATAGGGGATCCAAAACTGTTTTTT.

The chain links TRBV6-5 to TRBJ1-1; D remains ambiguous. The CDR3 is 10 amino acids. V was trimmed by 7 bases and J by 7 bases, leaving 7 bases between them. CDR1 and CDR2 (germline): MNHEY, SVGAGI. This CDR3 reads CASNYNEAFF. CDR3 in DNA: TGTGCCAGCAACTACAATGAAGCTTTCTTT.

CDR3 residues: CASSRSDRYQETQYF. Here the CDR3 DNA reads TGTGCCAGCAGCAGATCGGACAGGTACCAAGAGACCCAGTACTTC. The chain has TRBV7-9 and TRBJ2-5; 7 positions agree with TRBD1. The germline gives CDR1 SEHNR, CDR2 FQNEAQ (reference sequence). J was trimmed by 0 bases and V by 5 bases; bases with no gene match: 6. This CDR3 has 15 residues.

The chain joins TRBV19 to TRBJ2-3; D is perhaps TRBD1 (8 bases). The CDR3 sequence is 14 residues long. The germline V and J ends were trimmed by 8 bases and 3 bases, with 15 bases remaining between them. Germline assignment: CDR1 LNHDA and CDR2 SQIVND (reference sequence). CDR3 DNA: TGTGCCAGTGCGGACAGGGAGGGGACAGATACGCAGTATTTT. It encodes CASADREGTDTQYF.

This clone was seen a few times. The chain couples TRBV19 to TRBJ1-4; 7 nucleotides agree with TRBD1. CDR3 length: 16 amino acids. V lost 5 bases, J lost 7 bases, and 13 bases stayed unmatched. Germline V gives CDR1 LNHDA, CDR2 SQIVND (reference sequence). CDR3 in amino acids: CASSGARGDSGEKLFF. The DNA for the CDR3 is TGTGCCAGTAGTGGGGCCAGGGGGGACTCGGGTGAAAAACTGTTTTTT.

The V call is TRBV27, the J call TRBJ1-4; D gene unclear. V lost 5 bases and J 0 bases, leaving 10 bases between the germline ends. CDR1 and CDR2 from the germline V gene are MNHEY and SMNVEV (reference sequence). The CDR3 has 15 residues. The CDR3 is CASSPGLATNEKLFF. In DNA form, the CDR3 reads TGTGCCAGCAGTCCCGGACTTGCAACTAATGAAAAACTGTTTTTT. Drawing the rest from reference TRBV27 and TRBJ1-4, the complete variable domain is EAQVTQNPRYLITVTGKKLTVTCSQNMNHEYMSWYRQDPGLGLRQIYYSMNVEVTDKGDVPEGYKVSRKEKRNFPLILESPSPNQTSLYFCASSPGLATNEKLFFGSGTQLSVL.

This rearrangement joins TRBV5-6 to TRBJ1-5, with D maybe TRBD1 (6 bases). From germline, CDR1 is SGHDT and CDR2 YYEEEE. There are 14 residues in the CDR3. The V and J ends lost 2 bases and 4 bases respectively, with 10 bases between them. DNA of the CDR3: TGTGCCAGCAGCTTATTAGGGGGAAATCAGCCCCAGCATTTT. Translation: CASSLLGGNQPQHF. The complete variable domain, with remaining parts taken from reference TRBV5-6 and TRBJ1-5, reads DAGVTQSPTHLIKTRGQQVTLRCSPKSGHDTVSWYQQALGQGPQFIFQYYEEEERQRGNFPDRFSGHQFPNYSSELNVNALLLGDSALYLCASSLLGGNQPQHFGDGTRLSIL.